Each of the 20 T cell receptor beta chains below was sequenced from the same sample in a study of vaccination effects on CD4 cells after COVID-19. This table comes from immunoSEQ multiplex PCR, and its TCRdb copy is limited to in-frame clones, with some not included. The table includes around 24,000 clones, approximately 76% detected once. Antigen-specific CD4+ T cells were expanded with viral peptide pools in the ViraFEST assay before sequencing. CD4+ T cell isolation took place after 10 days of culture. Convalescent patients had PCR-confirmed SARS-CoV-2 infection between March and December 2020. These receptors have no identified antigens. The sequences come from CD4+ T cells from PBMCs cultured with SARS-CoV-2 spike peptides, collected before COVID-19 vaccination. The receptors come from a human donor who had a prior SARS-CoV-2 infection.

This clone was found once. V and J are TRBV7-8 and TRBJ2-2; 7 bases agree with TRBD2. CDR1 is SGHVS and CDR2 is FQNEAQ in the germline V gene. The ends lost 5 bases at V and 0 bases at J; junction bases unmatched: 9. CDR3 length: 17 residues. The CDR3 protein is CASSRYRGRTNTGELFF. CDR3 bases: TGTGCCAGCAGCCGTTATCGCGGGAGAACGAACACCGGGGAGCTGTTTTTT.

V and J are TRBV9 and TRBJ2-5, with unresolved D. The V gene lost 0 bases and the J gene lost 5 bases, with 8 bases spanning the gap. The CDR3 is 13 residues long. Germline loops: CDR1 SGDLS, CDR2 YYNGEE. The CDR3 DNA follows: TGTGCCAGCAGCGTAGATCTAGGGGAGACCCAGTACTTC. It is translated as CASSVDLGETQYF.

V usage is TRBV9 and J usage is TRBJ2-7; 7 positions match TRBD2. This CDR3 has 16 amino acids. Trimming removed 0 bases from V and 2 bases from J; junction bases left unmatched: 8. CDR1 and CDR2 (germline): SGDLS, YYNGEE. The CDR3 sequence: CASSVDREVRPYEQYF. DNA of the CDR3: TGTGCCAGCAGCGTAGATCGGGAGGTAAGGCCCTACGAGCAGTACTTC.

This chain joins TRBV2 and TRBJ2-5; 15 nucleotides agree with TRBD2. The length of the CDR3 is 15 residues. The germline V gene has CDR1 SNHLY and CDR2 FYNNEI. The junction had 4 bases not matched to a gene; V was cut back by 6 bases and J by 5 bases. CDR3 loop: CASSGTSGGRETQYF. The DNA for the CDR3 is TGTGCCAGCAGCGGGACTAGCGGGGGGCGGGAGACCCAGTACTTC.

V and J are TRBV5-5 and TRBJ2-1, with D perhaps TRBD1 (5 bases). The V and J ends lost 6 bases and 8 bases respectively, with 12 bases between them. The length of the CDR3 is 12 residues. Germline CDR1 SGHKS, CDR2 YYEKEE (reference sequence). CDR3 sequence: CASTGFQDEQFF. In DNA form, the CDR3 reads TGTGCCAGCACAGGGTTTCAGGATGAGCAGTTCTTC.

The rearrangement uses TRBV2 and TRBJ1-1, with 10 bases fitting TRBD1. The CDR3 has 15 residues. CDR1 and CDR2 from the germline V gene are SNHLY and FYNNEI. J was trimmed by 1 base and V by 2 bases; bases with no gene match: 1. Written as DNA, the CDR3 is TGTGCCAGCAGTGAAAGGACAGGGGGGAACACTGAAGCTTTCTTT. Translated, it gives CASSERTGGNTEAFF.

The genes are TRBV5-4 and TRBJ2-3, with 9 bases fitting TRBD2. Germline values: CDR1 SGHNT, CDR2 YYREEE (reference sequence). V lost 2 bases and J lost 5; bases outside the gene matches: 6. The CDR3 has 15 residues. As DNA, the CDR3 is TGTGCCAGCAGCTTTAGCGGGAGCGGTAGAGATACGCAGTATTTT. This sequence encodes CASSFSGSGRDTQYF.

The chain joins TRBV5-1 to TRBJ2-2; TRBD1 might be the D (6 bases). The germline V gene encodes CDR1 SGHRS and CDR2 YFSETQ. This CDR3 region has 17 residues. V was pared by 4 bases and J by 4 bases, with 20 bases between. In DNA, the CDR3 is TGCGCCAGCAGCCGGCCCGAACAGGGTGCGGGCACCGGGGAGCTGTTTTTT. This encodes CASSRPEQGAGTGELFF.

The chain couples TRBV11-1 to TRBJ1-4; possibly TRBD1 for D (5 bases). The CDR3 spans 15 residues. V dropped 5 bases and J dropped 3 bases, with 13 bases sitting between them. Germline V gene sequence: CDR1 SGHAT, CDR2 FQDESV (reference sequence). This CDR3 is CASSHGGRANEKLFF. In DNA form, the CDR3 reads TGTGCCAGCAGCCATGGGGGAAGAGCTAATGAAAAACTGTTTTTT.

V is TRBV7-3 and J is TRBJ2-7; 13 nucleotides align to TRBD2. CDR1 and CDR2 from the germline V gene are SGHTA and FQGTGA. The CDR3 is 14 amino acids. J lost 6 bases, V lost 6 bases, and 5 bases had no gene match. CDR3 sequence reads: CASSRTSGSSEQYF. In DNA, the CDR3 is TGTGCCAGCAGTCGGACTAGCGGGAGTAGCGAGCAGTACTTC. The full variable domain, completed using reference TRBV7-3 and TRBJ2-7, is GAGVSQTPSNKVTEKGKYVELRCDPISGHTALYWYRQSLGQGPEFLIYFQGTGAADDSGLPNDRFFAVRPEGSVSTLKIQRTERGDSAVYLCASSRTSGSSEQYFGPGTRLTVT.

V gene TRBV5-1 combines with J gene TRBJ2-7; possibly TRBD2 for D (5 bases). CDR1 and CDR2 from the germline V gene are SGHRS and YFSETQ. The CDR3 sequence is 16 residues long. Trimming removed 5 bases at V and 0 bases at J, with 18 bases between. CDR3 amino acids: CASSSLRLLSSYEQYF. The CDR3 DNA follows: TGCGCCAGCAGTTCCCTACGACTACTGAGCTCCTACGAGCAGTACTTC.

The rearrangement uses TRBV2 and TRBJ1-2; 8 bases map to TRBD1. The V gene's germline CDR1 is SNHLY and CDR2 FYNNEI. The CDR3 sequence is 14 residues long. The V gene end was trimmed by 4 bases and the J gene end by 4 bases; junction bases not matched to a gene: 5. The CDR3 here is CASSAQGVLYGYTF. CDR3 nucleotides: TGTGCCAGCAGTGCACAGGGGGTCCTCTATGGCTACACCTTC.

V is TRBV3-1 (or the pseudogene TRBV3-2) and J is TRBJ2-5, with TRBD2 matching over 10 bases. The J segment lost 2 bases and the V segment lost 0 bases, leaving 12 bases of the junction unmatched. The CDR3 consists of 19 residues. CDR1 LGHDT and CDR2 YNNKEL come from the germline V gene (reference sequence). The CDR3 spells CASSQDFWEAGGQQETQYF. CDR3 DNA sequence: TGTGCCAGCAGCCAAGATTTTTGGGAAGCGGGAGGGCAACAAGAGACCCAGTACTTC.

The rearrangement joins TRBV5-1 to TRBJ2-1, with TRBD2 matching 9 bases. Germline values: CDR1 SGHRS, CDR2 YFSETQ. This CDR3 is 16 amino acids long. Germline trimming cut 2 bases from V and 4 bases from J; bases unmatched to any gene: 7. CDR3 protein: CASSFLAGTGYNEQFF. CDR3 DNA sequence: TGCGCCAGCAGCTTCCTAGCGGGAACGGGGTACAATGAGCAGTTCTTC.

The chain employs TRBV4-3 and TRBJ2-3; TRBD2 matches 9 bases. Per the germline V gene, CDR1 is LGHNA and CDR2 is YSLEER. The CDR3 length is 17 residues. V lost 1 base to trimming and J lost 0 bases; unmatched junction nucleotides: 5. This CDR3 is CASSQGGLAASTDTQYF. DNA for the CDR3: TGCGCCAGCAGCCAAGGGGGACTAGCAGCTAGCACAGATACGCAGTATTTT.

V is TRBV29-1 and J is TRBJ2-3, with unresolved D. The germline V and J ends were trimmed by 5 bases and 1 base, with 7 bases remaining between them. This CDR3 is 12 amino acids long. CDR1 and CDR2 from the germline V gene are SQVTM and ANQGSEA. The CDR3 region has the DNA TGCAGCGTTAGTCCGGGCACAGATACGCAGTATTTT. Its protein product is CSVSPGTDTQYF.

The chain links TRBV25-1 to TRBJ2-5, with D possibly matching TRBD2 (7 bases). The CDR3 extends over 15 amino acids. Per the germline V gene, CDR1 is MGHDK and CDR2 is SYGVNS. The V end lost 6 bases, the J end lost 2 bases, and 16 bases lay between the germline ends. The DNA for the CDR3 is TGTGCCAGCAGCCTCCAGGGGCGGGGGCAAGAGACCCAGTACTTC. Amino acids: CASSLQGRGQETQYF.

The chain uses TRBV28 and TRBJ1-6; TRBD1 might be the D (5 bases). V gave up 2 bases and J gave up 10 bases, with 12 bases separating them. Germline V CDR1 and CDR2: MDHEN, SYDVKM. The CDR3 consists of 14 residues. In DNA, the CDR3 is TGTGCCAGCAGTTTAGGGGGGGACGGATCACCCCTCCACTTT. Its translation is CASSLGGDGSPLHF.

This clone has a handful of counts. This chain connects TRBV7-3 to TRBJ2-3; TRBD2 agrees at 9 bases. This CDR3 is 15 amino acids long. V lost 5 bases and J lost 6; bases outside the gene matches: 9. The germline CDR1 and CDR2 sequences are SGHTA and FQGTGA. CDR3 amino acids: CASSPQRGAPDTQYF. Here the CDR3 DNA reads TGTGCCAGCAGCCCTCAGCGGGGGGCACCGGATACGCAGTATTTT.

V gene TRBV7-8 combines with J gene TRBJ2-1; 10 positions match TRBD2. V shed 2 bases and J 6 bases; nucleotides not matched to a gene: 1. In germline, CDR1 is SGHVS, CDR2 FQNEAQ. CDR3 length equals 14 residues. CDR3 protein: CASSLSSGSNEQFF. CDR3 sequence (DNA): TGTGCCAGCAGCTTATCTAGCGGGAGCAATGAGCAGTTCTTC.